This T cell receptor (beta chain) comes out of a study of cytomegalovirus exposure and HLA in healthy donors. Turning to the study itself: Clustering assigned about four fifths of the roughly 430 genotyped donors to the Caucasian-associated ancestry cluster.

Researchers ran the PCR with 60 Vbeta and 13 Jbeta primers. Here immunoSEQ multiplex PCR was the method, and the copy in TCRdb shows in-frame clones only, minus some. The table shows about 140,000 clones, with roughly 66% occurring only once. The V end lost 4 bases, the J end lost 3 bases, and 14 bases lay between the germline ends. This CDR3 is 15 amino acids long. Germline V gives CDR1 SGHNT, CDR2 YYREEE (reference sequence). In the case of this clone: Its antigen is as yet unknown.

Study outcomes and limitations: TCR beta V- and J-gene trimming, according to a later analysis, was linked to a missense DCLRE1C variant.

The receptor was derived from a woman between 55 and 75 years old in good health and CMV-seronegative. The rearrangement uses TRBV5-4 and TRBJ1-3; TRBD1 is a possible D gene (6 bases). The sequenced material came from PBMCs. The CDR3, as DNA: TGTGCCAGCAGCCCGGCCAGGGGCTTTGGAAACACCATATATTTT. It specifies CASSPARGFGNTIYF.